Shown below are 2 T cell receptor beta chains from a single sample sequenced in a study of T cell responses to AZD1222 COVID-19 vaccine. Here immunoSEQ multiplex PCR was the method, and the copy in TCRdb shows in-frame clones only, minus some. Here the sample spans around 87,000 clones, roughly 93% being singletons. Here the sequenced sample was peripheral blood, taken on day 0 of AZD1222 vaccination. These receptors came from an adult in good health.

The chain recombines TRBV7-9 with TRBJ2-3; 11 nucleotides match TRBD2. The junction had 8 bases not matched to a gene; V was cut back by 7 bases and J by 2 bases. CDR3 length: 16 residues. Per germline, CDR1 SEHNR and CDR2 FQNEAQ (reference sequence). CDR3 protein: CASIPPGLADTDTQYF. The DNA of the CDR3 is TGTGCCAGCATCCCTCCGGGACTAGCGGACACAGATACGCAGTATTTT.

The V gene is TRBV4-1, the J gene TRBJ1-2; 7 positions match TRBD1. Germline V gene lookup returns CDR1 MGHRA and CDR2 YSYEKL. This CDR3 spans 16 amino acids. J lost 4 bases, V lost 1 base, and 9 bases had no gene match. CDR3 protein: CASSQGFARGFYGYTF. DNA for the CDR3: TGCGCCAGCAGCCAAGGCTTCGCCAGGGGGTTCTATGGCTACACCTTC.